This T cell receptor (beta chain) derives from a study of blood T cell repertoires in COVID-19. Study summary: Samples taken during acute and convalescent COVID-19 were collected in the United States, Italy and Spain. PBMCs, B-cell-depleted T cells, or T cells provided the cDNA or gDNA that made up the material.

Seattle patients were enrolled while actively infected and followed longitudinally. This CDR3 region has 15 residues. Trimming removed 6 bases at V and 5 bases at J, with 16 bases between. Germline values: CDR1 MNHEY, CDR2 SVGAGI. As processed by the authors: Nucleated cell counts were estimated from reference gene primer amplification. Here immunoSEQ multiplex PCR was the method, and the copy in TCRdb shows in-frame clones only, minus some. V, J and clone size were drawn from that table, and D and trimming were deduced from the DNA. This repertoire shows roughly 200,000 clones, over 65% found once; its top ten account for roughly 20%.

Sequenced material: peripheral blood. The receptor comes from a person aged 65 to 85 with COVID-19, enrolled during active disease. This sequence joins TRBV6-5 and TRBJ2-2; D gene ambiguous. CDR3 residues: CASSSVPGVTGELFF. The CDR3 bases are TGTGCCAGCAGCTCAGTCCCCGGAGTGACCGGGGAGCTGTTTTTT.